This T cell receptor beta chain came from a study of shared clonotypes between healthy human individuals (dated by TCRdb to the early 2020s). Describing the broader study: The cohort included three men and two women between 18 and 49 years of age. For each donor, three plates each were used for CD4 naive and CD4 memory, two plates were used for CD8 naive, and one plate was used for CD8 memory. To estimate repertoire size and how much clonotype sharing occurs between individuals, the study deeply sequenced the blood TCR repertoires of five healthy adults. Different laboratories and diverse techniques were used to prepare libraries and sequence TCR repertoires, to increase sequencing depth and limit assay-specific biases. Per donor, leukapheresis produced somewhere between about 0.94 and 10 billion PBMCs.

The paper as a whole reports these results and caveats: The small number of donors limited the genetic and exposure-history diversity represented. Sampling was restricted to blood, and TCR repertoires in tissues likely differ from the TCR repertoires found in blood. Based on pairwise subsampling, the degree of clonotype sharing among donors was expected to be affected by sequencing depth. Approximately 5% of naive CD4, roughly 3.6% of naive CD8, about 2.1% of memory CD4, and less than 0.45% of memory CD8 clonotypes were shared across several donors. Even with the large sequencing depth, rarefaction of the sorted-subset datasets indicated that sequencing was incomplete. Compared with non-shared clonotypes, the clonotypes found in all four sorted-subset donors had higher generation probabilities. Naive subsets generally had larger estimated clonotype richness than memory subsets.

CDR1 and CDR2, per the germline V gene, are MDHEN and SYDVKM. The junction carries 17 bases between V and J, which are trimmed by 6 bases and 2 bases respectively. From its cysteine to its phenylalanine, the CDR3 spans 15 amino acids. The only DNA kept is the CDR3, 45 bases in frame from the first base. With respect to this clone: What this receptor recognizes is not known. Per-nucleotide qualities are absent, and no much larger clonotype sits a single base away.

Healthy HIV-negative adults with no recently reported acute infections or vaccinations were included as donors. Every donor was a Caucasian adult living in Nashville, Tennessee, USA. CD4+ T cells were enriched through magnetic negative selection, after which naive cells were positively selected on CD45RA and the remaining negative fraction served as the memory subset. After blood collection by leukapheresis, PBMCs were isolated using Ficoll-Histopaque density gradient centrifugation and then cryopreserved in the vapor phase of liquid nitrogen. Analytical flow cytometry was used to check the purity and quantity of every magnetically sorted T cell population. Genomic DNA was isolated from each sorted fraction and quantified by UV absorbance on a Nanodrop 2000c. TCR CDR3 regions were amplified from genomic DNA by multiplex PCR using the deep immunoSEQ assay. Genomic DNA extracted from each cell subset was distributed evenly over all wells of several immunoSEQ 96-well plates, and each plate served as one replicate. For sorted subsets, roughly 200 ng of genomic DNA, equivalent to around 29,000 T cell genomes, went into each replicate PCR. The purified libraries were quantified using a Qubit 3.0 fluorometer, sized with a Bioanalyzer 2100, and then quantified again using the KAPA Library Quantification kit. A separate single-read 150-cycle Illumina NextSeq 550 flow cell was used to sequence each immunoSEQ 96-well plate. The study's processing was this. Because the immunoSEQ output held only junctional sequences and lacked quality scores, the filtering could not match the filtering applied to full-length reads. Sequences were annotated with PyIR, a Python wrapper for IgBLAST v1.9, using IMGT germline references to assign V/J genes and CDR3. Any read was removed if the V/J assignment was weak (E-value above 1e-6), the CDR3 was missing, or the read contained stop codons, out-of-frame junctions, or ambiguous translated residues. V3J clonotypes were defined by identical inferred V gene, J gene, and CDR3 amino acid sequence. The percentage overlap between two repertoires was calculated by dividing the number of shared unique clonotypes by the size of the smaller repertoire. Three approaches were used to assess repertoire richness: RTK rarefaction, the Chao1 estimator, and Recon v2.1 estimates of unobserved clonotypes. Generation probabilities were computed with OLGA for all TCRbeta clonotypes obtained by the gDNA method from a few donors. TCRdb re-hosts the immuneACCESS table, in-frame sequences only. Its copies lack some clones; in the studies checked, an unresolved V gene accounts for under half of them, and the cause for the rest is not known. The V and J calls and clone size come from that table; D and trimming were worked out from the DNA. The table for this sample lists about 2.4 million clones; roughly 93% of them were counted only once. The biggest ten clones account for approximately 0.36% of the sample.

The chain uses TRBV28 and TRBJ2-7; the D gene is unclear. Sequencing was done on a sample of naive CD4+ T cells from PBMCs. The sample's cell subset or site, from its label and the paper: CD45RA+ positively selected. This TCR was sampled from a man aged 18 to 35 in good health. Some clones in this sample may be carry-over from other donors' samples. The nucleotide sequence reads as follows: TGTGCCAGCAGCCTCTCGCGTCCTAATCCCTACGAGCAGTACTTC. Translated, it gives CASSLSRPNPYEQYF.